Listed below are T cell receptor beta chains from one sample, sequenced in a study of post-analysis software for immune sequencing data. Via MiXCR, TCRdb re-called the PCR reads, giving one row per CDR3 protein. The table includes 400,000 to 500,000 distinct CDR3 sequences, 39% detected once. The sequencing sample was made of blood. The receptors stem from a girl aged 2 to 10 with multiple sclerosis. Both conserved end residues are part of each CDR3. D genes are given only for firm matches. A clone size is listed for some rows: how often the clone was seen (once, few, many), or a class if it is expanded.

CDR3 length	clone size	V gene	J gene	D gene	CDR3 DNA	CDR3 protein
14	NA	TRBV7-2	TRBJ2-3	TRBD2	TGTGCCAGCAGCGAAGAGGGACTAGCGGATACGCAGTATTTT	CASSEEGLADTQYF
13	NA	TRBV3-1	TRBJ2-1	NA	TGTGCCAGCAGGCAAAGCGGCTTCAATGAGCAGTTCTTC	CASRQSGFNEQFF
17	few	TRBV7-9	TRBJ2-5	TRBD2	TGTGCCAGCAGGTCCTCTAGCGGGAGGCTCGTTCCGGAGACCCAGTACTTC	CASRSSSGRLVPETQYF
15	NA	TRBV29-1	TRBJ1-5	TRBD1	TGCAGCGTTGAAGGGCAGGGGGGCTCCAATCAGCCCCAGCATTTT	CSVEGQGGSNQPQHF
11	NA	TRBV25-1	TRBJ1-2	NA	TGTGCCGGCAGTGAGGCGTATGGCTACACCTTC	CAGSEAYGYTF
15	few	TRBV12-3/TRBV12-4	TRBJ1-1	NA	TGTGCCAGCAGTTTGCGCGGGGTCGAGAACACTGAAGCTTTCTTT	CASSLRGVENTEAFF
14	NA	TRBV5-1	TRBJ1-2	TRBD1	TGCGCCAGCAGCAAAGGACAGGGGTACTATGGCTACACCTTC	CASSKGQGYYGYTF
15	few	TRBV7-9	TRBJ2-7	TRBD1	TGTGCCAGCAGCTTCGCCGGGACAGGTGGCTACGAGCAGTACTTC	CASSFAGTGGYEQYF
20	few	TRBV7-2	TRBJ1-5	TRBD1	TGTGCCAGCAGCTTAGGGGGACGCCAAGGACAGGTCTATAGCAATCAGCCCCAGCATTTT	CASSLGGRQGQVYSNQPQHF
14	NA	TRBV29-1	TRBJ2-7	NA	TGCAGCGTCATAAACAGGGATCCCCCCTACGAGCAGTACTTC	CSVINRDPPYEQYF
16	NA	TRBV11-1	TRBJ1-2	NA	TGTGCCAGCAGCTTCGTTCTCGGATACCTAGTCTATGGCTACACCTTC	CASSFVLGYLVYGYTF
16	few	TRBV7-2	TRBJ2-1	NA	TGTGCCAGCAGCTTAGGTAGACAAGGAGGTGGCTATGAGCAGTTCTTC	CASSLGRQGGGYEQFF
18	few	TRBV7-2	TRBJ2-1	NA	TGTGCCAGCAGCCCTACGACCCCTCTCGCGTGGTCCTACAATGAGCAGTTCTTC	CASSPTTPLAWSYNEQFF
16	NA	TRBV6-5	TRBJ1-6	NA	TGTGCCAGCAGTTACGGATACACCGGGGGGGATCCACCCCTCCACTTT	CASSYGYTGGDPPLHF
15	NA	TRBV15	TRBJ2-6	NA	TGTGCCACCAGCAGGGTGGCTTCTGGGGCCAACGTCCTGACTTTC	CATSRVASGANVLTF
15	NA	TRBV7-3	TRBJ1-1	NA	TGTGCCAGCAGCGACAGGCCCCTTGGGAACACTGAAGCTTTCTTT	CASSDRPLGNTEAFF
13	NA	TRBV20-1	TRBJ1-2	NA	TGCAGTGCTAGAATCCCAGGGTCAGGCGGCTGCACCTTC	CSARIPGSGGCTF
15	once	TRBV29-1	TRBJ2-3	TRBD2	TGCAGCGTTAAATTTAGCGGGATTAGCACAGATACGCAGTATTTT	CSVKFSGISTDTQYF
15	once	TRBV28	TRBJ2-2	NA	TGTGCCAGCAGTTCCCCCTCGGACAGCACCGGGGAGCTGTTTTTT	CASSSPSDSTGELFF
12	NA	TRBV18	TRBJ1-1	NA	TGTGCCAGCTCACCGTCGCAGTCCCAAGCTTTCTTT	CASSPSQSQAFF
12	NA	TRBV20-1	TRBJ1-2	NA	TGCAGTGCCGCACGGGACACCTATGGCTACACCTTC	CSAARDTYGYTF
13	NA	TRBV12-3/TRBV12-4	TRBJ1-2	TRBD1	TGTGCCAGCAGCCAGGGACAGGTGCATGGCTACACCTTC	CASSQGQVHGYTF
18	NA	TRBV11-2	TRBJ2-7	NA	TGTGCCAGCAGGTCTGGTCCCTCAGAGGGGAGCACGTCCTACGAGCAGTACTTC	CASRSGPSEGSTSYEQYF
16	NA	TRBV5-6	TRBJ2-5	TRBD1	TGTGCCAGCAGCGGCGGACTCAGGGGGCGCTTTCAGACCCAGTACTTC	CASSGGLRGRFQTQYF
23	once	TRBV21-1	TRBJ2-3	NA	TGTGCCAGCAGCAAAGAAGGGGAGAGGGAAAGGACGGGACTAGCGGGAGCGACAGATACGCAGTATTTT	CASSKEGERERTGLAGATDTQYF
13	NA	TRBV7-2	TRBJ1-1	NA	TGTGCCAGCAGCTTAGCCGATGACACTGAAGCTTTCTTT	CASSLADDTEAFF
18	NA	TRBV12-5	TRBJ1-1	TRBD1	TGTGCTAGTGGTTTGGTCAACGCTGACAGGGACGGTAGCACTGAAGCTTTCTTT	CASGLVNADRDGSTEAFF
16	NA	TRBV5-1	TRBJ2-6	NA	TGCGCCAGCAGCAAAGACCCAGGGACTGGGGCCAACGTCCTGACTTTC	CASSKDPGTGANVLTF
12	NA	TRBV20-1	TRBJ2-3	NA	TGCAGTGCTAGTACGGGTGCAGATACGCAGTATTTT	CSASTGADTQYF
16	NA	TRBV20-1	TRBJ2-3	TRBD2	TGCAGTGCTGGATCTCTAGCGGGGCCGTACACAGATGCGCAGTATTTT	CSAGSLAGPYTDAQYF
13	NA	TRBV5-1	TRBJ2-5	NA	TGCGCCAGCAGCTTGATCGGGGATTGGACCCAGTACTTC	CASSLIGDWTQYF
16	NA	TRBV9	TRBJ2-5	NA	TGTGCCAGCAGCGTAGGTGTTGGTTTTACCCAAGAGACCCAGTACTTC	CASSVGVGFTQETQYF
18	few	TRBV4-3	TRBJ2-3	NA	TGCGCCAGCAGCCAAGAAAGATGGGGAACCCCAGGGGCAGATACGCAGTATTTT	CASSQERWGTPGADTQYF
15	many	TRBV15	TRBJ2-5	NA	TGTGCCACCAGCAGAGATATTTCAGGGGAAGAGACCCAGTACTTC	CATSRDISGEETQYF
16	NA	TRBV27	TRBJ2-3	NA	TGTGCCAGCAGTTTACTAGGGCGGGGTCGCGGAGATACGCAGTATTTT	CASSLLGRGRGDTQYF
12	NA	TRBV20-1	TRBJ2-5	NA	TGCAGTGCTAGGTCGGAGGGGGAGACCCAGTACTTC	CSARSEGETQYF
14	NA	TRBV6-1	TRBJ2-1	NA	TGTGCCAGCAGCCGGGGGGCCCGCCCTAATGAGCAGTTCTTC	CASSRGARPNEQFF
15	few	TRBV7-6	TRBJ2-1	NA	TGTGCCAGCAGCCCGCGGACAGTTGCCTACAATGAGCAGTTCTTC	CASSPRTVAYNEQFF
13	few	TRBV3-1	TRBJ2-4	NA	TGTGCCAGCAGCCAAGAGCAAGGGAGCATTCAGTACTTC	CASSQEQGSIQYF
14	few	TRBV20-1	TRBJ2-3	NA	TGCAGTGCGGCCGGGACTTCTAGCACAGATACGCAGTATTTT	CSAAGTSSTDTQYF
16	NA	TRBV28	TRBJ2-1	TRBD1	TGTGCCAGCAGTCGCCGGGACAGGGGGCCCAACAATGAGCAGTTCTTC	CASSRRDRGPNNEQFF
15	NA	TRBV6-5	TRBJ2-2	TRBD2	TGTGCCAGCATGATAGCGGGGGGCCCCACCGGGGAGCTGTTTTTT	CASMIAGGPTGELFF
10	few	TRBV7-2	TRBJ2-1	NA	TGTGCCAGCAGCTTGGGAAAGCAGTTCTTC	CASSLGKQFF
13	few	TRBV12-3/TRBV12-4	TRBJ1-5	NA	TGTGCCAGCAGTTTAGACAGGCGCCAGCCCCAGCATTTT	CASSLDRRQPQHF
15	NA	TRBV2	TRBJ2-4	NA	TGTGCCAGCAGTGGCAGGGTTAGAGCCAAAAACATTCAGTACTTC	CASSGRVRAKNIQYF
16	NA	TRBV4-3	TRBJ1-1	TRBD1	TGCGCCAGCAGCCAAGCCCGGACAGGGGCGGTCACTGAAGCTTTCTTT	CASSQARTGAVTEAFF
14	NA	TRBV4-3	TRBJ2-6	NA	TGCGCCAGCAGCCAAGAGGAGTGGGCCAACGTCCTGACTTTC	CASSQEEWANVLTF
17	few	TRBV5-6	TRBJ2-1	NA	TGTGCCAGCAGCGTAAGTTTGGGGGGGCGCCCAAACAATGAGCAGTTCTTC	CASSVSLGGRPNNEQFF
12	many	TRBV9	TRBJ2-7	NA	TGTGCCAGCAGCCGGGGTAACTACGAGCAGTACTTC	CASSRGNYEQYF